Shown below are 27 T cell receptor beta chains from a single sample sequenced in a study of CD4 T cells in relation to SARS-CoV-2 and coronaviruses (dated by TCRdb to about 2021). The library was built by means of the immunoSEQ multiplex PCR assay. This immuneACCESS table, as held by TCRdb, lists in-frame sequences with V and J called but not all clones. Of the missing ones, under half trace to an unresolved V gene in checked studies; the others have no known cause. For this sample the table gives tens of thousands of clones, of which 77% were detected only once. The ten biggest clones cover 2.5% to 3% of the sample. Their antigens remain unidentified. What was sequenced was memory CD4+ T cells from PBMCs, cultured in vitro. Read against the paper, the sample's cell subset or site label means: memory (non-naive) CD4+ T cells. Receptors originate from an adult with COVID-19.

The rearrangement uses TRBV5-1 and TRBJ1-2, with a possible D match to TRBD1 (6 bases). CDR1 and CDR2 from the germline V gene are SGHRS and YFSETQ. The germline V and J ends were trimmed by 0 bases and 0 bases, with 9 bases remaining between them. The CDR3 totals 15 residues. The CDR3 here is CASSLGTASNYGYTF. The CDR3 DNA follows: TGCGCCAGCAGCTTGGGGACAGCTTCTAACTATGGCTACACCTTC.

The sample holds a few counts of this clone. CDR3 amino acids: CASSLQNRVNSPLHF. CDR3 nucleotide sequence: TGCGCCAGCAGCCTCCAGAACAGGGTTAATTCACCCCTCCACTTT. The chain combines TRBV4-1 with TRBJ1-6; maybe TRBD1 (6 bases). This CDR3 has 15 residues. Germline V CDR1 and CDR2: MGHRA, YSYEKL. Between the trimmed V and J ends, which lost 4 bases and 6 bases, there was a span of 13 bases.

This clone was detected once. The V call is TRBV2, the J call TRBJ1-3; the D gene is possibly TRBD1 (5 bases). Germline lookup yields CDR1 SNHLY and CDR2 FYNNEI. With 4 bases removed from V and 1 base from J, the gap between germline ends came to 8 bases. CDR3 length: 14 residues. The CDR3 nucleotides are TGTGCCAGCAGTGGTTGGGGGTCTGGAAACACCATATATTTT. This translates into CASSGWGSGNTIYF.

This chain connects TRBV19 to TRBJ2-1, with D perhaps matching TRBD2 (5 bases). Germline values: CDR1 LNHDA, CDR2 SQIVND (reference sequence). This CDR3 comprises 15 residues. The V end was cut by 5 bases, the J end by 7 bases, with 18 bases between. This CDR3 reads CASSSPGGSRNEQFF. CDR3 bases: TGTGCCAGTAGTTCCCCCGGAGGCTCTCGGAATGAGCAGTTCTTC.

This chain connects TRBV11-2 to TRBJ1-5, with 9 nucleotides matching TRBD1. Germline CDR1 and CDR2: SGHAT and FQNNGV. The CDR3 runs 16 residues. The V gene end was trimmed by 3 bases and the J gene end by 2 bases; junction bases not matched to a gene: 5. CDR3 in amino acids: CASSLGTGSRNQPQHF. As DNA, the CDR3 is TGTGCCAGCAGCTTGGGGACAGGGTCGCGCAATCAGCCCCAGCATTTT.

In DNA form, the CDR3 reads TGTGCCACCAGTGACCCCGGGACAGGGGCCACCGGGGAGCTGTTTTTT. It is translated as CATSDPGTGATGELFF. This sequence joins TRBV24-1 and TRBJ2-2; 10 bases agree with TRBD1. The germline V gene has CDR1 KGHDR and CDR2 SFDVKD. Unmatched junction bases numbered 5, after V lost 4 bases and J lost 4 bases. The length of the CDR3 is 16 residues.

The chain combines TRBV4-1 with TRBJ2-5; either TRBD1 or TRBD2 may fit D (5 bases each). Germline values: CDR1 MGHRA, CDR2 YSYEKL. V lost 6 bases and J 1 base, leaving 15 bases between the germline ends. The CDR3 is 15 residues long. The CDR3: CASRQTGTIQETQYF. The CDR3 coding sequence is TGCGCCAGCAGACAGACCGGGACGATCCAAGAGACCCAGTACTTC.

The gene calls are TRBV7-2 and TRBJ2-3; D is uncertain. Trimming took 4 bases from V and 2 from J, leaving 13 bases between them. CDR3 length equals 15 residues. CDR1 and CDR2 (germline): SGHTA, FQGNSA. As DNA, the CDR3 is TGTGCCAGCAGCTCTGGTCTAGGTTACACAGATACGCAGTATTTT. This sequence encodes CASSSGLGYTDTQYF.

V and J are TRBV7-2 and TRBJ1-1; 10 bases map to TRBD1. The germline V gene encodes CDR1 SGHTA and CDR2 FQGNSA. With V trimmed by 4 bases and J by 5 bases, 7 bases remained unmatched. CDR3 length equals 15 residues. The CDR3 is CASSSPGQGGTEAFF. DNA of the CDR3: TGTGCCAGCAGCTCACCCGGACAGGGGGGGACTGAAGCTTTCTTT.

The chain couples TRBV4-3 to TRBJ2-3; TRBD2 agrees at 8 bases. There are 15 residues in the CDR3. J gave up 10 bases and V 1 base, and 10 bases lay outside the gene matches. Looked up from germline, CDR1 is LGHNA and CDR2 is YSLEER. CDR3 nucleotides: TGCGCCAGCAGCCAAGCTTACGGGGGGGTATTTTCGCAGTATTTT. Protein product: CASSQAYGGVFSQYF.

V gene TRBV20-1 combines with J gene TRBJ2-7; D unclear. The V gene lost 6 bases and the J gene lost 6 bases, with 12 bases spanning the gap. The CDR3 loop spans 11 amino acids. The V gene's germline CDR1 is DFQATT and CDR2 SNEGSKA (reference sequence). CDR3 DNA: TGCAGTGCACCCCAGTTGGGCGAGCAGTACTTC. It specifies CSAPQLGEQYF.

There are a few counts of this clone. This chain links TRBV6-5 with TRBJ2-7; 11 bases map to TRBD2. The trim removed 6 bases at V and 1 base at J, leaving 5 bases unmatched. The CDR3 is 15 residues long. From germline, CDR1 is MNHEY and CDR2 SVGAGI. The CDR3 region has the DNA TGTGCCAGCAGGACCGGGACTAGCGGTTCCTACGAGCAGTACTTC. This sequence encodes CASRTGTSGSYEQYF.

The chain carries TRBV29-1 and TRBJ2-7; tentatively, D is TRBD1 (5 bases). The ends were cut back, 3 bases at V and 5 bases at J, with 11 bases in the middle. This CDR3 contains 12 residues. Germline CDR1 is SQVTM and CDR2 is ANQGSEA. The DNA of the CDR3 is TGCAGCGTTGAGGACCTCAGGGACGAGCAGTACTTC. The encoded protein is CSVEDLRDEQYF.

The gene calls are TRBV11-3 and TRBJ2-7, with a possible D match to TRBD2 (6 bases). This CDR3 has 14 residues. V dropped 5 bases and J dropped 5 bases, with 16 bases sitting between them. Germline CDR1 reads SGHNT; CDR2 reads YENEEA. This CDR3 is CASSPRSGDHEQYF. Written as DNA, the CDR3 is TGTGCCAGCAGCCCCAGGTCGGGGGACCACGAGCAGTACTTC. Using reference TRBV11-3 and TRBJ2-7 for the parts outside the CDR3, the full variable domain is EAGVVQSPRYKIIEKKQPVAFWCNPISGHNTLYWYLQNLGQGPELLIRYENEEAVDDSQLPKDRFSAERLKGVDSTLKIQPAELGDSAVYLCASSPRSGDHEQYFGPGTRLTVT.

The chain recombines TRBV27 with TRBJ2-1; tentatively, D is TRBD1 or TRBD2 (5 bases each). This CDR3 spans 13 amino acids. Trimming cost V 0 bases and J 6 bases, with 6 bases left between them. The germline V gene encodes CDR1 MNHEY and CDR2 SMNVEV (reference sequence). The CDR3 nucleotides are TGTGCCAGCAGTTTATCGGGGGTCAATGAGCAGTTCTTC. Protein: CASSLSGVNEQFF.

The DNA of the CDR3 is TGTGCCAGCAGCTTAGTGGGGTCGGAGTGGGAAAAACTGTTTTTT. Translated, it gives CASSLVGSEWEKLFF. The chain carries TRBV11-2 and TRBJ1-4; D gene ambiguous. Per the germline V gene, CDR1 is SGHAT and CDR2 is FQNNGV. V gave up 1 base and J gave up 8 bases, with 14 bases separating them. The CDR3 loop spans 15 amino acids.

CDR3 sequence reads: CASNAAQRYEQYF. The CDR3 DNA is TGTGCCAGCAACGCAGCTCAAAGGTACGAGCAGTACTTC. The J gene is TRBJ2-7, the V gene TRBV28; no clear D. Trimming removed 7 bases from V and 4 bases from J, with 14 bases in between. The CDR3 contains 13 residues. From germline, CDR1 is MDHEN and CDR2 SYDVKM.

This clone was observed once. The V call is TRBV6-5, the J call TRBJ2-4; D possibly uses TRBD1 or TRBD2 (5 bases each). V lost 5 bases and J lost 6, with 14 bases in between. There are 14 residues in the CDR3. Per germline, CDR1 MNHEY and CDR2 SVGAGI. The CDR3 DNA follows: TGTGCCAGCAGTACCAACGATGGGGGAAACATTCAGTACTTC. The encoded protein is CASSTNDGGNIQYF.

V and J are TRBV11-2 and TRBJ1-1; a weak D match, TRBD1 (6 bases). Trimming cost V 7 bases and J 4 bases, with 16 bases left between them. This CDR3 has 14 residues. Germline CDR1 is SGHAT and CDR2 is FQNNGV. The CDR3, as DNA: TGTGCCAGCAAGTCCCCGGGGGGGCTCACTGAAGCTTTCTTT. Translating gives CASKSPGGLTEAFF. The full variable domain, completed using reference TRBV11-2 and TRBJ1-1, is EAGVAQSPRYKIIEKRQSVAFWCNPISGHATLYWYQQILGQGPKLLIQFQNNGVVDDSQLPKDRFSAERLKGVDSTLKIQPAKLEDSAVYLCASKSPGGLTEAFFGQGTRLTVV.

This clone was detected once. CDR3 bases: TGCAGTGCTGGAAAAACAGAAGAAGCTTTCTTT. Translation gives CSAGKTEEAFF. The gene calls are TRBV20-1 and TRBJ1-1; D call uncertain. Germline V gene sequence: CDR1 DFQATT, CDR2 SNEGSKA (reference sequence). The CDR3 has 11 amino acids. V was shortened by 5 bases and J by 8 bases, with 12 bases between the two germline ends.

The rearrangement links TRBV5-1 to TRBJ2-3; TRBD1 matches at 7 bases. The germline CDR1 and CDR2 sequences are SGHRS and YFSETQ. The junction had 10 bases not matched to a gene; V was cut back by 3 bases and J by 3 bases. The CDR3 is 16 amino acids. This CDR3 is CASSSTGEGGTDTQYF. In DNA form, the CDR3 reads TGCGCCAGCAGCTCCACAGGGGAAGGTGGGACAGATACGCAGTATTTT.

This clone appeared a single time. The CDR3 DNA reads TGTGCCAGTAGAACCACGGGGGGCGATGAGCAGTTCTTC. This translates into CASRTTGGDEQFF. This chain links TRBV19 with TRBJ2-1; perhaps TRBD2 as D (7 bases). Germline-derived CDR1 and CDR2 are LNHDA and SQIVND (reference sequence). V dropped 6 bases and J dropped 8 bases, with 14 bases sitting between them. The CDR3 runs 13 residues.

The rearrangement joins TRBV18 to TRBJ2-3; unclear D gene. Between the trimmed V and J ends, which lost 6 bases and 6 bases, there was a span of 13 bases. Germline CDR1 reads KGHSH; CDR2 reads LQKENI. The CDR3 covers 13 residues. The CDR3 DNA reads TGTGCCAGCTCTCTTACCACGTCTGATACGCAGTATTTT. Encoded protein: CASSLTTSDTQYF.

The chain uses TRBV5-1 and TRBJ1-5; D is uncertain. Germline V gene sequence: CDR1 SGHRS, CDR2 YFSETQ. Trimming took off 5 bases at V and 6 bases at J, with 18 bases between the two ends. This CDR3 region has 15 residues. In DNA form, the CDR3 reads TGCGCCAGCAGTCTCTCGGGCAGAGTTTTTCAGCCCCAGCATTTT. This sequence encodes CASSLSGRVFQPQHF.

This chain uses TRBV19 with TRBJ2-6; tentatively, D is TRBD2 (5 bases). This CDR3 is built from 15 residues. Germline V gene data show CDR1 as LNHDA and CDR2 as SQIVND (reference sequence). Trimming removed 5 bases at V and 4 bases at J, with 12 bases between. CDR3 in DNA: TGTGCCAGTAGTCCGCGCCGGGAAGGGGCCAACGTCCTGACTTTC. This encodes CASSPRREGANVLTF.

As to this clone: Compared with germline, one end of the junction differs, possibly owing to a read error. The chain joins TRBV3-1 (or the pseudogene TRBV3-2) to TRBJ2-1; no firm D call. This CDR3 has 13 amino acids. Per the germline V gene, CDR1 is LGHDT and CDR2 is YNNKEL (reference sequence). Written as DNA, the CDR3 is TGTGCCAGCAGCTACACCTCCGACAATGAGCAGTTCTTC. It encodes CASSYTSDNEQFF.

The chain uses TRBV6-1 and TRBJ2-7; 7 bases fit TRBD2. CDR3 size: 15 residues. Germline lookup yields CDR1 MNHNS and CDR2 SASEGT. J lost 3 bases, V lost 2 bases, and 7 bases had no gene match. CDR3 sequence reads: CASSEWGGEVYEQYF. The CDR3 nucleotides are TGTGCCAGCAGTGAATGGGGGGGAGAAGTCTACGAGCAGTACTTC.